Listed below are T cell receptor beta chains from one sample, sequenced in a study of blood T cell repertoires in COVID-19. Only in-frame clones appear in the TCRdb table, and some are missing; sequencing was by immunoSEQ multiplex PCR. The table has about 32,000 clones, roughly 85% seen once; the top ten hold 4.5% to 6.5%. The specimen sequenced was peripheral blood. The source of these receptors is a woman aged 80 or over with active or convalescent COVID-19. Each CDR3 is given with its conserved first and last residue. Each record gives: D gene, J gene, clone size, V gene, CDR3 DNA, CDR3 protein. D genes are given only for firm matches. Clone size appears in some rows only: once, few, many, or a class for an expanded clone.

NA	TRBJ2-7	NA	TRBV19	TGTGCCAGTAGTGGAGGTGGGGGGATGTCGTCCTACGAGCAGTACTTC	CASSGGGGMSSYEQYF
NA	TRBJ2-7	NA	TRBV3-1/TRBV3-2	TGTGCCAGCAGCCTAGACCCTACGGGCGAGCAGTACTTC	CASSLDPTGEQYF
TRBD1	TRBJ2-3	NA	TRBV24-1	TGTGCCACCGAACAGGGGAATACGCAGTATTTT	CATEQGNTQYF
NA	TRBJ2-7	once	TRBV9	TGTGCCAGCAGCGTAGGGCCTAGCCCCTACGAGCAGTACTTC	CASSVGPSPYEQYF
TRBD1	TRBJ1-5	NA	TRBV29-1	TGCAGCGTTCTCACAGGGGCCAGTCAGCCCCAGCATTTT	CSVLTGASQPQHF
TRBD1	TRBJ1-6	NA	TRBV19	TGTGCCAGTAGATCGGGACAGGGGGGGTCCTATAATTCACCCCTCCACTTT	CASRSGQGGSYNSPLHF
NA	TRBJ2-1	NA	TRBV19	TGTGCCAGTAGTATTAAGGGGGGGATCTACAATGAGCAGTTCTTC	CASSIKGGIYNEQFF
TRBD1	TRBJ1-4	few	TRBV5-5	TGTGCCAGCAGCTTGGCGAGGGGGCGGATAGGTGAAAAACTGTTTTTT	CASSLARGRIGEKLFF
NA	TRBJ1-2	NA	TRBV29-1	TGCAGCGTTGACGGGGGAACCGGCTACACCTTC	CSVDGGTGYTF
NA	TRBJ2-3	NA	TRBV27	TGTGCCAGCAGTTTCGAAGGGGCAAGCACAGATACGCAGTATTTT	CASSFEGASTDTQYF